This T cell receptor beta chain was retrieved from a study of blood T cells in healthy people across ages. Of note for this clonotype: Germline and junction disagree at one end, which may indicate a read error.

CDR1 and CDR2 from the germline V gene are LNHNV and YYDKDF (reference sequence). There are 15 residues in the CDR3. Then a second PCR, running roughly 7 to 11 cycles, was carried out with a sample-barcoded 5' primer and a J-beta primer mix. TCRdb fed the 5' RACE reads into MiXCR, producing one record per CDR3 protein. The sample gives over a million distinct CDR3 sequences, 40% to 50% of which show up once; roughly 7.9% is in the top ten. The chain uses TRBV15 and TRBJ1-2; D gene uncertain. The sequence came from a woman aged 18 to 35 in good health. Sequenced sample: blood. The DNA of the CDR3 is TGTGCCACCAGCAGAGATACCGGGAGCCCCTATGGCTACATCTTC. Its translation: CATSRDTGSPYGYIF.